The source of this T cell receptor beta chain is a study of cytomegalovirus exposure and HLA in healthy donors. PCR amplification relied on 60 Vbeta primers (plus 13 Jbeta primers). Produced via immunoSEQ multiplex PCR; TCRdb's table is partial and in-frame only. Among some 90,000 clones listed, under 85% were seen once. The CDR3 is 14 amino acids. In germline, CDR1 is SGHRS, CDR2 YFSETQ. J lost 5 bases, V lost 4 bases, and 4 bases had no gene match. The source is a boy younger than 18 in good health and CMV-seronegative. The chain employs TRBV5-1 and TRBJ1-1; TRBD1 matches at 11 bases. Sequencing input: PBMCs. DNA for the CDR3: TGCGCCAGCAGCATCGGGACAGGGGGGACTGAAGCTTTCTTT. Amino acid sequence: CASSIGTGGTEAFF.